One and the same sample provided the 5 T cell receptor beta chains below, sequenced in a study of blood T cell repertoires in COVID-19. Clones were read by immunoSEQ multiplex PCR, and TCRdb kept only the in-frame ones, dropping some. The sample shows roughly 100,000 clones, 70% to 85% of them seen only once. The source material was peripheral blood. Source of these receptors: a man between 65 and 85 years old with acute or convalescent COVID-19.

The chain combines TRBV5-5 with TRBJ2-7; perhaps TRBD1 as D (5 bases). The CDR3 runs to 14 residues. V was shortened by 1 base and J by 2 bases, with 10 bases between the two germline ends. Germline V gene sequence: CDR1 SGHKS, CDR2 YYEKEE (reference sequence). Written as DNA, the CDR3 is TGTGCCAGCAGCTTGAAGGGGCGGACCTACGAGCAGTACTTC. Protein sequence: CASSLKGRTYEQYF.

The J gene is TRBJ1-1, the V gene TRBV7-9; D gene uncertain. The germline V gene encodes CDR1 SEHNR and CDR2 FQNEAQ (reference sequence). V gave up 6 bases and J gave up 1 base, with 6 bases separating them. This CDR3 has 12 amino acids. The CDR3 is CASRRENTEAFF. In DNA form, the CDR3 reads TGTGCCAGCAGGAGGGAGAACACTGAAGCTTTCTTT.

The V and J genes are TRBV14 and TRBJ2-6, with D possibly being TRBD2 (5 bases). This CDR3 is built from 15 residues. Trimming took off 5 bases at V and 1 base at J, with 9 bases between the two ends. Germline loops: CDR1 SGHDN, CDR2 FVKESK. The chain's CDR3 is CASSSLVSGANVLTF. CDR3 bases: TGTGCCAGCAGCTCACTAGTTTCTGGGGCCAACGTCCTGACTTTC. Full variable domain (rest looked up from reference TRBV14 and TRBJ2-6): EAGVTQFPSHSVIEKGQTVTLRCDPISGHDNLYWYRRVMGKEIKFLLHFVKESKQDESGMPNNRFLAERTGGTYSTLKVQPAELEDSGVYFCASSSLVSGANVLTFGAGSRLTVL.

This clone was observed a few times. This CDR3 is CAISRTDNNSPLHF. In DNA, the CDR3 is TGTGCCATCAGCCGGACAGATAATAATTCACCCCTCCACTTT. The rearrangement joins TRBV10-3 to TRBJ1-6; a weak D match, TRBD1 (6 bases). Germline loops: CDR1 ENHRY, CDR2 SYGVKD. V was clipped by 6 bases and J by 5 bases, with 11 bases between them. There are 14 residues in the CDR3.

This chain's CDR3 is CASTPGQGARGYTF. The CDR3 bases are TGTGCCAGCACCCCCGGACAGGGGGCGCGAGGCTACACCTTC. This chain connects TRBV5-4 to TRBJ1-2; 11 nucleotides match TRBD1. With V trimmed by 6 bases and J by 8 bases, 9 bases remained unmatched. Germline assignment: CDR1 SGHNT and CDR2 YYREEE (reference sequence). This CDR3 has 14 residues.